The 3 T cell receptor beta chains below all came from one sample that was sequenced in a study of control samples from healthy donors and cancer patients. Only in-frame clones appear in the TCRdb table, and some are missing; sequencing was by immunoSEQ multiplex PCR. The sample records 390,000 or so clones, around 90% being singletons. The source material was PBMCs. These receptors were taken from a man between 40 and 49 years old with head and neck cancer.

The V gene is TRBV24-1, the J gene TRBJ1-5; D remains ambiguous. Trimming shortened V by 5 bases and J by 4 bases, and 11 bases separated the two germline ends. CDR1 is KGHDR, CDR2 SFDVKD, per germline. The CDR3 has 14 amino acids. CDR3 bases: TGTGCCACCAGTGCCGGGTTAGGGAATCAGCCCCAGCATTTT. It translates to CATSAGLGNQPQHF.

CDR3 amino acids: CATSGTGTGALSGANVLTF. Written as DNA, the CDR3 is TGTGCCACCAGTGGAACCGGGACAGGGGCCCTCTCTGGGGCCAACGTCCTGACTTTC. The rearrangement joins TRBV24-1 to TRBJ2-6, with 10 bases aligning to TRBD1. The CDR3 extends over 19 amino acids. With 5 bases clipped from V and 0 bases from J, the junction kept 9 bases outside the gene matches. Germline CDR1 reads KGHDR; CDR2 reads SFDVKD.

The V and J genes are TRBV5-6 and TRBJ1-1, with 7 bases fitting TRBD1. The trim removed 0 bases at V and 4 bases at J, leaving 3 bases unmatched. This CDR3 is built from 14 residues. Germline V CDR1 and CDR2: SGHDT, YYEEEE. This CDR3 is CASSLGQGTTEAFF. The CDR3 DNA is TGTGCCAGCAGCTTGGGACAGGGTACCACTGAAGCTTTCTTT.